The next 27 T cell receptor beta chains were all read from a single sample in a study of T cells in Graves' hyperthyroidism and ophthalmopathy. RNA transcripts provided the source from which TCR beta CDR3 regions were amplified. First-round RT-PCR targeting the TCR CDR3 was performed with the HTBI primer set. TCRdb recomputed calls from the multiplex PCR reads with MiXCR, one row per CDR3 protein. This table has about 96,000 distinct CDR3 sequences, 51% appearing once. What was sequenced was blood. The receptors were sampled from a woman aged 40-49 years with Graves' hyperthyroidism.

This clonotype was observed many times. V and J are TRBV25-1 and TRBJ2-2, with 7 bases identical to TRBD2. Trimming took 4 bases from V and 3 from J; bases not matched to a gene: 5. Germline V gene lookup returns CDR1 MGHDK and CDR2 SYGVNS. This CDR3 has 15 residues. The CDR3 DNA reads TGTGCCAGCAGTGTTGCTAGCGGATACACCGGGGAGCTGTTTTTT. Translating gives CASSVASGYTGELFF. The entire variable domain, with the rest obtained from reference TRBV25-1 and TRBJ2-2, is as follows: EADIYQTPRYLVIGTGKKITLECSQTMGHDKMYWYQQDPGMELHLIHYSYGVNSTEKGDLSSESTVSRIRTEHFPLTLESARPSHTSQYLCASSVASGYTGELFFGEGSRLTVL.

The V and J genes are TRBV12-3 or TRBV12-4 and TRBJ2-7; TRBD2 might be the D (5 bases). The CDR3 is 13 amino acids. V shed 5 bases and J shed 4 bases, with 12 bases lying between them. The CDR3 nucleotides read TGTGCCAGCAGTGCCGGAAGAGGGTACGAGCAGTACTTC. This encodes CASSAGRGYEQYF.

V usage is TRBV7-8 and J usage is TRBJ2-7, with TRBD1 matching 9 bases. The CDR3 has 12 amino acids. After removal of 1 base from V and 13 bases from J, the junction contained 5 bases not matched to a gene. Germline loops: CDR1 SGHVS, CDR2 FQNEAQ. The CDR3 sequence is CASSLVGTGLYF. The CDR3 DNA reads as TGTGCCAGCAGCTTAGTGGGGACAGGGTTATACTTC.

The sample holds one count of this clonotype. The chain joins TRBV29-1 to TRBJ2-5; TRBD2 matches 11 bases. The CDR3 totals 13 residues. CDR1 SQVTM and CDR2 ANQGSEA come from the germline V gene. V shed 4 bases, J shed 4 bases, and the junction held 2 bases outside the gene matches. DNA for the CDR3: TGCAGCGTTGTAGCGGGAGGGCTAGAGACCCAGTACTTC. It translates to CSVVAGGLETQYF.

The chain employs TRBV7-2 and TRBJ2-7, with TRBD2 matching over 8 bases. There are 13 residues in the CDR3. V gave up 6 bases and J gave up 4 bases; unmatched junction bases: 5. Germline CDR1 is SGHTA and CDR2 is FQGNSA. CDR3 in amino acids: CTSRAGVGYEQYF. For the CDR3, the DNA is TGTACCAGCAGAGCGGGAGTTGGTTACGAGCAGTACTTC.

This clonotype was observed at least ten times. This chain uses TRBV20-1 with TRBJ2-7; D remains unclear. From germline, CDR1 is DFQATT and CDR2 SNEGSKA (reference sequence). V gave up 6 bases and J gave up 3 bases, with 12 bases separating them. The CDR3 runs to 12 residues. CDR3 sequence reads: CSAVIGNYEQYF. For the CDR3, the DNA is TGCAGTGCCGTCATAGGAAACTACGAGCAGTACTTC.

This clonotype occurred once. The rearrangement links TRBV15 to TRBJ2-5; a weak D match, TRBD2 (5 bases). The CDR3 has 12 amino acids. The ends were cut back, 8 bases at V and 5 bases at J, with 12 bases in the middle. Germline assignment: CDR1 LNHNV and CDR2 YYDKDF (reference sequence). The CDR3 DNA reads TGTGCCACCGGCGGACTTGTGGAGACCCAGTACTTC. Translating gives CATGGLVETQYF.

This chain joins TRBV7-2 and TRBJ1-1, with D perhaps matching TRBD1 (5 bases). The CDR3 runs to 14 residues. Germline V gene sequence: CDR1 SGHTA, CDR2 FQGNSA. V lost 0 bases and J lost 8, with 13 bases in between. CDR3 coding DNA: TGTGCCAGCAGCTTAGCAGGGGCCGCTGGGGAAGCTTTCTTT. Translated: CASSLAGAAGEAFF.

The chain combines TRBV2 with TRBJ1-1; 11 nucleotides match TRBD1. J lost 10 bases, V lost 10 bases, and 11 bases had no gene match. Germline CDR1 reads SNHLY; CDR2 reads FYNNEI. This CDR3 is 13 amino acids long. The CDR3 DNA follows: TGTGCCACCTCGGGACAGGGGGTTTCTGGAGCTTTCTTT. Protein: CATSGQGVSGAFF.

This clonotype was seen ten or more times. The chain uses TRBV7-8 and TRBJ2-2; D not resolved. CDR1 SGHVS and CDR2 FQNEAQ come from the germline V gene. V was trimmed by 1 base and J by 8 bases, leaving 8 bases between them. CDR3 length: 13 amino acids. The CDR3 protein is CASSLESWGELFF. The DNA for the CDR3 is TGTGCCAGCAGCTTAGAGAGTTGGGGGGAGCTGTTTTTT.

J is TRBJ1-6 and V is TRBV10-3; 9 nucleotides line up with TRBD1. Germline V lookup: CDR1 ENHRY, CDR2 SYGVKD. V was pared by 5 bases and J by 8 bases, with 10 bases of the junction left unmatched. CDR3 size: 16 residues. DNA for the CDR3: TGTGCCATCAGTCCTGGCGGGGACAGGGACTATTCACCCCTCCACTTT. Its translation: CAISPGGDRDYSPLHF.

Details on this clonotype: This may stem from a read error, because a much larger clone lies one nucleotide away. The chain couples TRBV4-1 to TRBJ2-7, with 9 bases fitting TRBD2. V was clipped by 2 bases and J by 5 bases; unmatched bases: 10. From germline, CDR1 is MGHRA and CDR2 YSYEKL. CDR3 length: 16 amino acids. The CDR3 loop is CASSQNRLAESDEQYF. CDR3 DNA: TGCGCCAGCAGCCAAAATCGACTAGCGGAAAGTGACGAGCAGTACTTC.

This chain uses TRBV29-1 with TRBJ1-1; D might be TRBD1 (6 bases). The CDR3 has 13 amino acids. Germline V gives CDR1 SQVTM, CDR2 ANQGSEA. Trimming pared 6 bases from V and 2 bases from J, leaving 13 bases between. CDR3: CSVIQGPNTEAFF. DNA of the CDR3: TGCAGCGTCATACAGGGACCTAACACTGAAGCTTTCTTT.

This clonotype was detected ten times or more. The chain recombines TRBV7-2 with TRBJ1-5; D is undetermined. CDR1 and CDR2 (germline): SGHTA, FQGNSA. This CDR3 is 14 amino acids long. The V gene lost 5 bases and the J gene lost 4 bases, with 12 bases spanning the gap. The CDR3 here is CASSTRTGNQPQHF. CDR3 DNA: TGTGCCAGCAGCACTCGGACGGGGAATCAGCCCCAGCATTTT.

V gene TRBV6-6 combines with J gene TRBJ2-3, with 8 bases fitting TRBD1. V dropped 0 bases and J dropped 0; count of bases not matched to a gene: 2. CDR3 size: 16 residues. Germline loops: CDR1 MNHNY, CDR2 SVGAGI (reference sequence). The CDR3 spells CASSYSDRASTDTQYF. The CDR3 bases are TGTGCCAGCAGTTACTCGGACAGGGCTAGCACAGATACGCAGTATTTT.

The chain uses TRBV11-1 and TRBJ1-1, with TRBD1 matching over 7 bases. J gave up 3 bases and V 4 bases, and 8 bases lay outside the gene matches. Germline V gene lookup returns CDR1 SGHAT and CDR2 FQDESV (reference sequence). The CDR3 contains 15 residues. The CDR3 region has the DNA TGTGCCAGCAGCTCAAAAATAGGACAGGACACTGAAGCTTTCTTT. Protein sequence: CASSSKIGQDTEAFF.

CDR3 region: CASRGTSVRTF. CDR3 in DNA: TGTGCCAGCAGAGGGACTAGTGTCAGGACTTTC. The chain links TRBV12-3 or TRBV12-4 to TRBJ2-6, with 8 bases aligning to TRBD2. The CDR3 consists of 11 residues. With V trimmed by 6 bases and J by 18 bases, 7 bases remained unmatched.

The V gene is TRBV9, the J gene TRBJ1-3; possible D gene TRBD1, 5 bases. This CDR3 region has 15 residues. V was shortened by 0 bases and J by 6 bases, with 13 bases between the two germline ends. In germline, CDR1 is SGDLS, CDR2 YYNGEE. CDR3 coding DNA: TGTGCCAGCAGCGTAGAACCAGGGATTTTAAACACCATATATTTT. Amino acid sequence: CASSVEPGILNTIYF.

This clonotype was observed a few times. The chain employs TRBV20-1 and TRBJ2-5; 10 bases match TRBD2. Germline CDR1 and CDR2: DFQATT and SNEGSKA (reference sequence). The CDR3 extends over 16 amino acids. V lost 4 bases, J lost 3 bases, and 11 bases stayed unmatched. CDR3 bases: TGCAGTGCTATCCCCGGAAGCGGGAGGGGGGAAGAGACCCAGTACTTC. Protein: CSAIPGSGRGEETQYF.

This clonotype was seen at least ten times. The chain uses TRBV20-1 and TRBJ2-7; TRBD2 might be the D (7 bases). Trimming left V 0 bases short and J 2 bases short, with 14 bases between. Germline assignment: CDR1 DFQATT and CDR2 SNEGSKA (reference sequence). The length of the CDR3 is 15 residues. CDR3 DNA: TGCAGTGCTAGAGATCTAAGGGGGGGAGCCTACGAGCAGTACTTC. Translating it yields CSARDLRGGAYEQYF.

The V call is TRBV7-2, the J call TRBJ2-7; the match to TRBD1 covers 10 bases. There are 14 residues in the CDR3. Germline CDR1 reads SGHTA; CDR2 reads FQGNSA. V lost 4 bases, J lost 3 bases, and 3 bases stayed unmatched. The CDR3 sequence: CASSWGQGNYEQYF. The CDR3 DNA is TGTGCCAGCAGCTGGGGACAGGGGAACTACGAGCAGTACTTC.

This clonotype was seen repeatedly, ten times or more. This chain links TRBV15 with TRBJ2-6; 7 positions agree with TRBD2. Germline V gives CDR1 LNHNV, CDR2 YYDKDF (reference sequence). The J segment lost 0 bases and the V segment lost 1 base, leaving 0 bases of the junction unmatched. This CDR3 spans 16 amino acids. The CDR3 is CATSRVAGSGANVLTF. The CDR3 DNA is TGTGCCACCAGCAGAGTAGCGGGCTCTGGGGCCAACGTCCTGACTTTC.

This clonotype was seen many times. The rearrangement joins TRBV13 to TRBJ2-6, with 9 bases aligning to TRBD1. The ends lost 5 bases at V and 3 bases at J; junction bases unmatched: 8. The V gene's germline CDR1 is PRHDT and CDR2 FYEKMQ (reference sequence). This CDR3 is built from 17 residues. The CDR3 nucleotides are TGTGCCAGCAGCGGGGTACAGGGGGCGCTTGGGGCCAACGTCCTGACTTTC. Its protein product is CASSGVQGALGANVLTF.

As to this clonotype: The limits of the CDR3 on the DNA are not certain, so only TCRdb's listed CDR3 is given. The genes are TRBV7-6 and TRBJ1-1; the listed D gene, TRBD1, was not tested against the DNA. From its first to its last residue, the CDR3 has 17 amino acids. The V gene's germline CDR1 is SGHVS and CDR2 FNYEAQ. The CDR3 here is CASSLDFGPGESTEAFF.

A single count supports this clonotype. The J gene is TRBJ1-4, the V gene TRBV7-4; no clear D gene. This CDR3 comprises 13 residues. Germline V gene data show CDR1 as SGHVT and CDR2 as SQSDAQ. The ends were cut back, 6 bases at V and 8 bases at J, with 13 bases in the middle. DNA for the CDR3: TGTGCCAGCAGGAAACCAGGCGCCGAAAAACTGTTTTTT. The encoded protein is CASRKPGAEKLFF.

A note on this clonotype: Mismatch with germline at one junction end may stem from a read error. The chain links TRBV14 to TRBJ2-7; no firm D call. Germline V gene data show CDR1 as SGHDN and CDR2 as FVKESK. The CDR3 runs 17 residues. The CDR3 coding sequence is TGTGCCAGCAGCCAAGAAGCCTCCCCCCGGTGGTCCTACGAGCGGTACTTC. Residues: CASSQEASPRWSYERYF.

The chain is built from TRBV19 and TRBJ1-1; 7 bases map to TRBD1. The CDR3 has 12 amino acids. Germline V gives CDR1 LNHDA, CDR2 SQIVND (reference sequence). V was pared by 6 bases and J by 5 bases, with 3 bases of the junction left unmatched. CDR3 in DNA: TGTGCCAGTAGCCGACAGGGAACTGAAGCTTTCTTT. It specifies CASSRQGTEAFF.